This T cell receptor (beta chain) is drawn from a study of chemoradiotherapy in HPV16-positive cancers. Study-wide background: A couple of HPV16-positive patients' cells yielded candidate HPV-specific clones and common motifs. The study, taken as a whole, reports: During treatment, candidate HPV-specific clones and E7-related motifs expanded in tumor.

Data came from immunoSEQ multiplex PCR; TCRdb stores just in-frame clones and leaves some out. The data hold 25,000 to 40,000 clones, with 86% observed a single time. This clone occurred once. Antigen: not known. The CDR3 length is 15 residues. Deletions cut 0 bases from V and 2 bases from J, with 10 bases between. Germline CDR1 is MRHNA and CDR2 is SNTAGT. The sample was blood, taken from a patient who underwent chemoradiotherapy. This TCR came from a human donor with HPV-associated anogenital cancer. The J gene is TRBJ1-1, the V gene TRBV6-4, with D possibly matching TRBD1 (5 bases). Written as DNA, the CDR3 is TGTGCCAGCAGTGACTCGGCAGGGCCTAACACTGAAGCTTTCTTT. This translates into CASSDSAGPNTEAFF.